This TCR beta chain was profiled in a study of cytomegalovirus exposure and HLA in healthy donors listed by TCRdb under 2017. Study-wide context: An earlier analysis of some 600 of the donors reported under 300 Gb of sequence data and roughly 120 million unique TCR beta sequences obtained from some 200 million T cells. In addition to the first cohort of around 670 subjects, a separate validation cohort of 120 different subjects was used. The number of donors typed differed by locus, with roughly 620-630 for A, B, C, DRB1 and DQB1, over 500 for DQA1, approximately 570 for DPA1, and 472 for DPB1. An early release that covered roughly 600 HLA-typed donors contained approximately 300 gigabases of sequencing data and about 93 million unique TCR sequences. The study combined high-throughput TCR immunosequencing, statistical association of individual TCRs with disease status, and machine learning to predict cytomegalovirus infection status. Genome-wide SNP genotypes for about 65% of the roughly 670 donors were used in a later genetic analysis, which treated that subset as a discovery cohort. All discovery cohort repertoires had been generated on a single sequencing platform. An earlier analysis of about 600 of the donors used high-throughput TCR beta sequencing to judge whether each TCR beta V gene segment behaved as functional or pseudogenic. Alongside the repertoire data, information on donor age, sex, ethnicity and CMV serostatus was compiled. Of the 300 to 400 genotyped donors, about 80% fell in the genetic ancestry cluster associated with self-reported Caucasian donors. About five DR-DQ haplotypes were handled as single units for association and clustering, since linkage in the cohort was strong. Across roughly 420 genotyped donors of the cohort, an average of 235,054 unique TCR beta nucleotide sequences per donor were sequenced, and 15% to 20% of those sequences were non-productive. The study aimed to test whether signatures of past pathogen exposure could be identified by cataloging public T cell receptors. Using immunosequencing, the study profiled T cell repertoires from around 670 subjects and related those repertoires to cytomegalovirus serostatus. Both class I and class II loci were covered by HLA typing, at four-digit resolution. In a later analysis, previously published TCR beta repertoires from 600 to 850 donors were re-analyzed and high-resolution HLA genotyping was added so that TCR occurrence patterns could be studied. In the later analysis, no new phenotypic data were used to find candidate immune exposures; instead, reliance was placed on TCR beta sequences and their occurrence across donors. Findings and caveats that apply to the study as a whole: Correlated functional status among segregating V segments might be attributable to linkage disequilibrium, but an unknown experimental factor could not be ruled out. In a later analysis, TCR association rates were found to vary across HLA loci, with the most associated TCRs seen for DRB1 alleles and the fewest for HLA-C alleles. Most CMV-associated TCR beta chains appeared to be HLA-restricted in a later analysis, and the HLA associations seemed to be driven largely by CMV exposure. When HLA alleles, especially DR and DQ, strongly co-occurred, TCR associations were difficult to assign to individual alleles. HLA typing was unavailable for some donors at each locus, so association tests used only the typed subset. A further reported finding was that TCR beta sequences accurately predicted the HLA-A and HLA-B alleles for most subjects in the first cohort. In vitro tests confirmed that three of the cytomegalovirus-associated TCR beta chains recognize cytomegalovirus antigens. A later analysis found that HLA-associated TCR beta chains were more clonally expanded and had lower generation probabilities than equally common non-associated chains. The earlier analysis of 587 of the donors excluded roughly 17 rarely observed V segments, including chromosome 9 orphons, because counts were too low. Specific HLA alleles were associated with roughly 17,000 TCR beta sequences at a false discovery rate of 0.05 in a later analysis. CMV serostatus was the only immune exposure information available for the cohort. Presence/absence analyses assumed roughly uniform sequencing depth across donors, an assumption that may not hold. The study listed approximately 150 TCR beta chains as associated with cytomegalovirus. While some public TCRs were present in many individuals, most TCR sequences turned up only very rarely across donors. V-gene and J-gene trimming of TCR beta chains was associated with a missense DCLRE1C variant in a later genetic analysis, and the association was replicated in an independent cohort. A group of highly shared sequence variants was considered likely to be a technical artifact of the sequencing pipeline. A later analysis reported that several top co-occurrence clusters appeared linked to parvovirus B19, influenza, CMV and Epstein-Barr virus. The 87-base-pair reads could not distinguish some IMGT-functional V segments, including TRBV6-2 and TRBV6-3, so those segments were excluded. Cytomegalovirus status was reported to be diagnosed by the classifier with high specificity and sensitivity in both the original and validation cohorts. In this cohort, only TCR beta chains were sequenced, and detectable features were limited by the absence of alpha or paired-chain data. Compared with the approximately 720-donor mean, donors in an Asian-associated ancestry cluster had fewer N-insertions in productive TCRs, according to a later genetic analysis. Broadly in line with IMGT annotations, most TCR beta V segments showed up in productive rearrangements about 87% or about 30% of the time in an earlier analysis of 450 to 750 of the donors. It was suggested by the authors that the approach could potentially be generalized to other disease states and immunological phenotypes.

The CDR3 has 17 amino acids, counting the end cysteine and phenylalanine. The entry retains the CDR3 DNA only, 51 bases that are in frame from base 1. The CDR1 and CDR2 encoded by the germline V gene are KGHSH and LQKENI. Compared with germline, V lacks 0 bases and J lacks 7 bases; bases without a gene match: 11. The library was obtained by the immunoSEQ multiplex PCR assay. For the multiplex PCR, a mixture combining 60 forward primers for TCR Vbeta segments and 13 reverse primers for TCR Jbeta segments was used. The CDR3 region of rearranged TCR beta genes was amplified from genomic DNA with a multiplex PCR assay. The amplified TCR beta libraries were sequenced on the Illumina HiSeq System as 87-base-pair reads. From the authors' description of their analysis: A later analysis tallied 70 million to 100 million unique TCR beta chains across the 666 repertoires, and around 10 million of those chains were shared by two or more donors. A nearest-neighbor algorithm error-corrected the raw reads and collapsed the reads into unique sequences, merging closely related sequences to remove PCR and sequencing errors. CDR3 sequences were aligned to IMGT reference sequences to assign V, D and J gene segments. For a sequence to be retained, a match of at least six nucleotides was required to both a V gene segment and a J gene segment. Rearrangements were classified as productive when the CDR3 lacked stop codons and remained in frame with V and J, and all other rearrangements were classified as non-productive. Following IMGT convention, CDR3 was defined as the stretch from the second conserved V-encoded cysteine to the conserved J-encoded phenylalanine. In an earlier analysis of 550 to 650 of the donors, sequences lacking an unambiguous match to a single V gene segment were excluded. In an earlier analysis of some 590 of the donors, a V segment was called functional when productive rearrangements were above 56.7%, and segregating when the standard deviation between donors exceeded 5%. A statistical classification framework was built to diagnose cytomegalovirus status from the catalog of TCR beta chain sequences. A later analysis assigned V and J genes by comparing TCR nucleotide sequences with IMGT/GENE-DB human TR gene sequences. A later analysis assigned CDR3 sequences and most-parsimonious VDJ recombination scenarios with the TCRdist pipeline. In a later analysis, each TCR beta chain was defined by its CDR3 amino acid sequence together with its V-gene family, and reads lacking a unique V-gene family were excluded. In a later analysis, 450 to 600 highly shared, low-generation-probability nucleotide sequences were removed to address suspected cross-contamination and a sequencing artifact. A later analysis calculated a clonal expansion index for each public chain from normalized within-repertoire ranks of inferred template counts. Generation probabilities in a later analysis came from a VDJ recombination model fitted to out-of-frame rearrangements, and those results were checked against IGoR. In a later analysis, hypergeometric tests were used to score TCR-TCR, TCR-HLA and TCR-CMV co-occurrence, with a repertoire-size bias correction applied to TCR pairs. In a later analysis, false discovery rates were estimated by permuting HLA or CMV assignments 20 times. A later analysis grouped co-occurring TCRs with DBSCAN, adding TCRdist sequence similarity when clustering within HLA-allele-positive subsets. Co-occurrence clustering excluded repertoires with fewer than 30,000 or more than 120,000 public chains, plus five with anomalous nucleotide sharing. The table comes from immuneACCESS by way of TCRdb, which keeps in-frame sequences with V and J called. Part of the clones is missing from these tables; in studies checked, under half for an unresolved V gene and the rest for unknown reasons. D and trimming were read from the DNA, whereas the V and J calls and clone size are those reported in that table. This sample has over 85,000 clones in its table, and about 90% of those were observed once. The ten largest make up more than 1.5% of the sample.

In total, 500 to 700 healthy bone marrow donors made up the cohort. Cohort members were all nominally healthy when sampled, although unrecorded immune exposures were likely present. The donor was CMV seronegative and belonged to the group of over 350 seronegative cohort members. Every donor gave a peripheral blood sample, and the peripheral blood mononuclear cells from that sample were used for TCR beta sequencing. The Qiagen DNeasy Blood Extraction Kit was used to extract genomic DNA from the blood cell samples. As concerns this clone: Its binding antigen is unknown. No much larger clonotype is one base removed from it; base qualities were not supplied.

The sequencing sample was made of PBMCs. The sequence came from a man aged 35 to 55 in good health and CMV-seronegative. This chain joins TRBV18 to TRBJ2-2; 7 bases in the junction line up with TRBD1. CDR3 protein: CASSPPGGGQLIGELFF. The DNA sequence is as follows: TGTGCCAGCTCACCACCAGGGGGCGGACAGCTAATCGGGGAGCTGTTTTTT.